Each of the 12 T cell receptor beta chains below was sequenced from the same sample in a study of cytomegalovirus exposure and HLA in healthy donors. The data were produced by immunoSEQ multiplex PCR, yet TCRdb's version contains in-frame clones alone and is incomplete. The sample has roughly 120,000 clones; about 82% are singletons. Sequencing was done on a sample of PBMCs. Receptor source: a man younger than 35 in good health and CMV-seronegative.

V gene TRBV11-2 combines with J gene TRBJ1-4, with D uncertain. Germline V lookup: CDR1 SGHAT, CDR2 FQNNGV. Trimming removed 4 bases at V and 8 bases at J, with 11 bases between. The CDR3 is 13 amino acids. The CDR3 spells CASSSRGREKLFF. In DNA form, the CDR3 reads TGTGCCAGCAGCTCCCGGGGTCGGGAAAAACTGTTTTTT.

This clone was seen more than once but under ten times. This sequence joins TRBV2 and TRBJ1-1; D uncertain. Per the germline V gene, CDR1 is SNHLY and CDR2 is FYNNEI. The CDR3 has 14 amino acids. V was trimmed by 6 bases and J by 0 bases, leaving 11 bases between them. In DNA form, the CDR3 reads TGTGCCAGCAGGTTGACACAAATGAACACTGAAGCTTTCTTT. Translation: CASRLTQMNTEAFF. Full variable domain (missing parts from reference TRBV2 and TRBJ1-1): EPEVTQTPSHQVTQMGQEVILRCVPISNHLYFYWYRQILGQKVEFLVSFYNNEISEKSEIFDDQFSVERPDGSNFTLKIRSTKLEDSAMYFCASRLTQMNTEAFFGQGTRLTVV.

The chain combines TRBV20-1 with TRBJ1-1; 7 bases fit TRBD1. The V and J ends lost 8 bases and 8 bases, in that order; junction bases with no gene match: 5. The CDR3 has 10 amino acids. CDR1 and CDR2 (germline): DFQATT, SNEGSKA (reference sequence). The CDR3 reads CSSKGAEAFF. CDR3 coding DNA: TGCAGTTCCAAGGGGGCGGAAGCTTTCTTT.

CDR3 amino acids: CASSQRGTGYGYTF. In nucleotides, the CDR3 is TGTGCCAGCAGCCAAAGGGGGACAGGGTATGGCTACACCTTC. The V call is TRBV7-6, the J call TRBJ1-2; the match to TRBD1 covers 9 bases. Germline V gene sequence: CDR1 SGHVS, CDR2 FNYEAQ. This CDR3 comprises 14 residues. The ends lost 5 bases at V and 5 bases at J; junction bases unmatched: 6.

The rearrangement links TRBV7-9 to TRBJ1-1; TRBD1 matches 7 bases. V trimming: 6 bases; J trimming: 4 bases; junction bases outside the gene matches: 2. This CDR3 spans 12 amino acids. The V gene's germline CDR1 is SEHNR and CDR2 FQNEAQ (reference sequence). The CDR3 loop is CASSPGGTEAFF. CDR3 bases: TGTGCCAGCAGTCCAGGGGGCACTGAAGCTTTCTTT.

The CDR3 loop reads CVLQKGGQGSYEQYF. The CDR3 nucleotides read TGTGTCCTGCAAAAAGGGGGACAGGGGTCCTACGAGCAGTACTTC. This chain uses TRBV19 with TRBJ2-7; 10 bases align to TRBD1. The CDR3 is made up of 15 amino acids. CDR1 and CDR2 (germline): LNHDA, SQIVND (reference sequence).

The chain is built from TRBV4-2 and TRBJ1-1; D remains ambiguous. Per the germline V gene, CDR1 is LGHNA and CDR2 is YNFKEQ. CDR3 size: 12 residues. V was pared by 6 bases and J by 7 bases, with 12 bases between. Written as DNA, the CDR3 is TGTGCCAGCAGTAATAGCGGGGATGAAGCTTTCTTT. It encodes CASSNSGDEAFF.

The rearrangement uses TRBV29-1 and TRBJ2-1; D unclear. The CDR3 runs to 13 residues. Germline V gene lookup returns CDR1 SQVTM and CDR2 ANQGSEA. V dropped 6 bases and J dropped 8 bases, with 17 bases sitting between them. The CDR3 DNA is TGCAGCGTATGGCATACACACAACGATGAGCAGTTCTTC. Translated: CSVWHTHNDEQFF.

This rearrangement joins TRBV7-9 to TRBJ2-5; the match to TRBD1 covers 7 bases. Trimming cost V 8 bases and J 4 bases; bases outside gene matches: 10. Germline-derived CDR1 and CDR2 are SEHNR and FQNEAQ (reference sequence). The CDR3 has 14 residues. The CDR3 coding sequence is TGTGCCAGCGGCCTCCACAGGGGTGGAGAGACCCAGTACTTC. Translated: CASGLHRGGETQYF.

The V gene is TRBV2, the J gene TRBJ2-5; D perhaps matches TRBD2 (8 bases). Germline CDR1 reads SNHLY; CDR2 reads FYNNEI. V was pared by 6 bases and J by 4 bases, with 18 bases between. CDR3 size: 15 residues. The CDR3 protein is CASRPGRGPGETQYF. DNA for the CDR3: TGTGCCAGCAGACCCGGGAGGGGGCCCGGAGAGACCCAGTACTTC.

The gene calls are TRBV2 and TRBJ2-7; D remains unclear. CDR1 is SNHLY and CDR2 is FYNNEI in the germline V gene. This CDR3 is built from 12 residues. Trimming took off 5 bases at V and 0 bases at J, with 5 bases between the two ends. CDR3 coding DNA: TGTGCCAGCAGTTCCAGCTCCTACGAGCAGTACTTC. Its protein product is CASSSSSYEQYF.

The chain recombines TRBV29-1 with TRBJ2-5, with a possible D match to TRBD2 (5 bases). Germline loops: CDR1 SQVTM, CDR2 ANQGSEA. The CDR3 totals 13 residues. Trimming cost V 5 bases and J 2 bases, with 12 bases left between them. The chain's CDR3 is CSVPDEGQETQYF. The CDR3 DNA sequence: TGCAGCGTTCCTGACGAGGGACAAGAGACCCAGTACTTC.